This TCR beta chain was identified during a study of blood T cell repertoires in COVID-19. The overall study: Both acute and convalescent COVID-19 samples were obtained from the United States, Italy and Spain. Sources were T cells, B-cell-depleted T cells, or PBMCs; the material itself was cDNA or gDNA.

In the authors' workflow: Using reference gene primer amplification, nucleated cell counts were estimated. Repertoires were generated with immunoSEQ multiplex PCR, while TCRdb's copy carries only in-frame clones and drops some. V and J calls and clone size are given by that table; D and trimming were obtained from the DNA. The data hold around 170,000 clones, with 88% observed a single time. The sequenced sample was peripheral blood. This TCR was recovered from a man between 60 and 75 years old with acute or convalescent COVID-19.

This CDR3 reads CATGGGSSYNSPLHF. CDR3 coding DNA: TGTGCCACTGGGGGAGGGAGCTCCTATAATTCACCCCTCCACTTT. This chain uses TRBV2 with TRBJ1-6, with D tentatively TRBD1 (5 bases). The germline gives CDR1 SNHLY, CDR2 FYNNEI. The CDR3 extends over 15 amino acids. The ends were cut back, 10 bases at V and 0 bases at J, with 13 bases in the middle.